Each of the 26 T cell receptor beta chains below was sequenced from the same sample in a study of T-cell reconstitution after alpha-beta-depleted transplantation in children. Unique molecular identifiers tagged the TCRbeta library. TCRdb analysed the PCR reads with MiXCR anew, one entry per CDR3 protein. This sample has some 600,000 distinct CDR3 sequences, with 13% found just once. The sequencing here drew on PBMCs, mostly from graft donor cells, taken 360 days after TCRalphabeta/CD19-depleted stem cell transplant. The source is a male patient between 10 and 17 years old who had a stem cell transplant for acute myeloid leukemia, so the T cells may come from the graft donor.

In its sample, this clonotype was seen a few times. V is TRBV25-1 and J is TRBJ2-7; no clear D gene. Germline lookup yields CDR1 MGHDK and CDR2 SYGVNS. Trimming left V 8 bases short and J 6 bases short, with 17 bases between. This CDR3 is 13 amino acids long. The CDR3 is CASLEYAGSEQYF. DNA of the CDR3: TGTGCCAGCCTAGAATACGCAGGAAGCGAGCAGTACTTC.

This clonotype was counted a few times. V gene TRBV12-3 or TRBV12-4 combines with J gene TRBJ2-2; D is possibly TRBD1 or TRBD2 (5 bases each). CDR3 size: 16 residues. The V gene lost 0 bases and the J gene lost 1 base, with 9 bases spanning the gap. CDR3 protein: CASSLAGTKNTGELFF. The DNA for the CDR3 is TGTGCCAGCAGTTTAGCGGGGACGAAGAACACCGGGGAGCTGTTTTTT.

This clonotype was counted a few times. This chain uses TRBV20-1 with TRBJ2-3, with D perhaps TRBD1 (5 bases). The CDR3 has 11 residues. Trimming pared 7 bases from V and 4 bases from J, leaving 9 bases between. Per the germline V gene, CDR1 is DFQATT and CDR2 is SNEGSKA (reference sequence). CDR3 residues: CSGLGPDTQYF. Here the CDR3 DNA reads TGCAGTGGGTTGGGGCCAGATACGCAGTATTTT.

This clonotype was recorded many times. The CDR3: CASSLPGTSGKDTQYF. The CDR3 DNA is TGTGCCAGCAGCCTACCCGGGACTAGCGGAAAAGATACGCAGTATTTT. The V and J genes are TRBV3-1 and TRBJ2-3; 11 bases map to TRBD2. The germline V gene encodes CDR1 LGHDT and CDR2 YNNKEL (reference sequence). After removal of 4 bases from V and 5 bases from J, the junction contained 8 bases not matched to a gene. CDR3 length: 16 amino acids.

This clonotype was found a few times. This chain uses TRBV20-1 with TRBJ2-1, with TRBD2 as a possible D gene (5 bases). This CDR3 is 14 amino acids long. Trimming removed 6 bases at V and 7 bases at J, with 19 bases between. Per the germline V gene, CDR1 is DFQATT and CDR2 is SNEGSKA (reference sequence). In nucleotides, the CDR3 is TGCAGTGCAAGAACCTCACTAGTCTCGAATGAGCAGTTCTTC. As protein: CSARTSLVSNEQFF.

Worth noting for this clonotype: A read error may explain this, as a much larger clone is one base away. The rearrangement uses TRBV9 and TRBJ2-1; D gene uncertain. Germline loops: CDR1 SGDLS, CDR2 YYNGEE. This CDR3 is 13 amino acids long. Trimming cost V 2 bases and J 0 bases, with 3 bases left between them. DNA for the CDR3: TGTGCCAGCAGCGTCGGCTCCTACAATGAGCAGTTCTTC. It translates to CASSVGSYNEQFF.

This clonotype has only a few counts. The chain uses TRBV7-6 and TRBJ2-7; perhaps TRBD2 as D (7 bases). Germline V lookup: CDR1 SGHVS, CDR2 FNYEAQ. Trimming left V 2 bases short and J 0 bases short, with 23 bases between. This CDR3 comprises 19 residues. Here the CDR3 DNA reads TGTGCCAGCAGCTTATGGGGGCTGGACCCTAGCGGTAGCTCCTACGAGCAGTACTTC. Translation: CASSLWGLDPSGSSYEQYF.

This clonotype was detected a few times. The chain recombines TRBV3-1 with TRBJ2-1, with D possibly matching TRBD1 (5 bases). This CDR3 spans 19 amino acids. Germline CDR1 reads LGHDT; CDR2 reads YNNKEL (reference sequence). Deletions cut 1 base from V and 0 bases from J, with 19 bases between. CDR3 in DNA: TGTGCCAGCAGCCAAGGGCTTTCTAGTGGAAGGGGCTCCTACAATGAGCAGTTCTTC. As protein: CASSQGLSSGRGSYNEQFF.

This sequence joins TRBV6-2 or TRBV6-3 and TRBJ2-3; D not resolved. This CDR3 spans 14 amino acids. V lost 3 bases and J 5 bases, leaving 12 bases between the germline ends. Germline V CDR1 and CDR2: MNHEY, SVGEGT. The CDR3 region is CASSYYGYKDTQYF. The CDR3, as DNA: TGTGCCAGCAGTTATTATGGCTACAAAGATACGCAGTATTTT.

This chain uses TRBV18 with TRBJ2-5, with no clear D. The CDR3 has 15 residues. Germline CDR1 is KGHSH and CDR2 is LQKENI. V lost 3 bases to trimming and J lost 0 bases, with 11 bases between them. CDR3 bases: TGTGCCAGCTCACCTAGAGGAAAGTACCAAGAGACCCAGTACTTC. It specifies CASSPRGKYQETQYF.

This clonotype was counted between two and nine times. The chain couples TRBV28 to TRBJ1-6, with 9 bases that match TRBD1. Trimming took 6 bases from V and 4 from J; bases not matched to a gene: 4. Germline V gene sequence: CDR1 MDHEN, CDR2 SYDVKM. The CDR3 totals 15 residues. Written as DNA, the CDR3 is TGTGCCAGCAGCCGGACAGGGGTGTATAATTCACCCCTCCACTTT. Protein: CASSRTGVYNSPLHF. The entire variable domain, with the rest obtained from reference TRBV28 and TRBJ1-6, is as follows: DVKVTQSSRYLVKRTGEKVFLECVQDMDHENMFWYRQDPGLGLRLIYFSYDVKMKEKGDIPEGYSVSREKKERFSLILESASTNQTSMYLCASSRTGVYNSPLHFGNGTRLTVT.

The sample holds many counts of this clonotype. This chain joins TRBV12-3 or TRBV12-4 and TRBJ2-1; 9 bases are shared with TRBD1. The CDR3 is 15 amino acids. V shed 0 bases, J shed 6 bases, and the junction held 3 bases outside the gene matches. The CDR3 loop reads CASSLAGQGFNEQFF. The CDR3 DNA reads as TGTGCCAGCAGTTTAGCGGGACAGGGTTTCAATGAGCAGTTCTTC.

The genes are TRBV7-2 and TRBJ2-3; 13 nucleotides line up with TRBD2. CDR3 length equals 15 residues. Trimming took 3 bases from V and 8 from J; bases not matched to a gene: 5. Germline assignment: CDR1 SGHTA and CDR2 FQGNSA. The DNA of the CDR3 is TGTGCCAGCAGCTTTAGGACTAGCGGGAGAGCTACGCAGTATTTT. As protein: CASSFRTSGRATQYF.

This clonotype turned up a few times. V gene TRBV28 combines with J gene TRBJ2-3; no clear D. The CDR3 has 15 residues. Germline V gives CDR1 MDHEN, CDR2 SYDVKM. V gave up 9 bases and J gave up 1 base, with 17 bases separating them. The CDR3 coding sequence is TGTGCCAGTCAGCAGCCGCCCTTCCGCACAGATACGCAGTATTTT. Protein: CASQQPPFRTDTQYF. The full variable domain, with the rest looked up from reference TRBV28 and TRBJ2-3, is DVKVTQSSRYLVKRTGEKVFLECVQDMDHENMFWYRQDPGLGLRLIYFSYDVKMKEKGDIPEGYSVSREKKERFSLILESASTNQTSMYLCASQQPPFRTDTQYFGPGTRLTVL.

This clonotype was observed a few times. The chain is built from TRBV12-3 or TRBV12-4 and TRBJ1-5; D gene ambiguous. The CDR3 covers 14 residues. Trimming removed 3 bases from V and 7 bases from J, with 13 bases in between. The chain's CDR3 is CASSFGPGKQPQHF. As DNA, the CDR3 is TGTGCCAGCAGTTTTGGGCCAGGTAAACAGCCCCAGCATTTT.

This clonotype was observed a single time. No conserved phenylalanine or tryptophan is present at the end of the CDR3, so a read error is the likely explanation. This chain joins TRBV6-2 or TRBV6-3 and TRBJ2-7; possibly TRBD2 for D (7 bases). This CDR3 region has 14 residues. V lost 2 bases, J lost 5 bases, and 13 bases lay in between. Germline assignment: CDR1 MNHEY and CDR2 SVGEGT. CDR3 in DNA: TGTGCCAGCAGTTACGGGGGGGCTCAGCACGAGCAGTACCTC. It is translated as CASSYGGAQHEQYL.

The V and J genes are TRBV28 and TRBJ2-7, with D possibly TRBD1 on 5 matching bases. CDR3 length: 15 residues. Germline CDR1 and CDR2: MDHEN and SYDVKM. V lost 7 bases, J lost 0 bases, and 16 bases lay in between. The CDR3 reads CASIKTTVSSYEQYF. The CDR3 region has the DNA TGTGCCAGCATTAAGACGACAGTGAGCTCCTACGAGCAGTACTTC.

The chain combines TRBV20-1 with TRBJ2-4; possibly TRBD1 for D (6 bases). The ends were cut back, 5 bases at V and 1 base at J, with 9 bases in the middle. Germline V lookup: CDR1 DFQATT, CDR2 SNEGSKA (reference sequence). This CDR3 has 13 residues. CDR3 in amino acids: CSAPQGAKNIQYF. CDR3 bases: TGCAGTGCTCCTCAGGGGGCCAAAAACATTCAGTACTTC.

This clonotype showed up just a few times. The chain recombines TRBV5-1 with TRBJ2-7; 7 nucleotides line up with TRBD1. Germline V gives CDR1 SGHRS, CDR2 YFSETQ. This CDR3 region has 14 residues. V shed 3 bases and J 2 bases; nucleotides not matched to a gene: 5. CDR3 nucleotides: TGCGCCAGCAGCTCGACAGGGAAAGCCTACGAGCAGTACTTC. It translates to CASSSTGKAYEQYF.

This clonotype was detected ten times or more. The chain carries TRBV12-3 or TRBV12-4 and TRBJ2-7; D is unresolved. This CDR3 contains 11 residues. The V end was cut by 3 bases, the J end by 4 bases, with 4 bases between. CDR3 coding DNA: TGTGCCAGCAGTTTCCTATACGAGCAGTACTTC. It translates to CASSFLYEQYF.

The rearrangement links TRBV9 to TRBJ2-7; the D is unclear. This CDR3 comprises 11 residues. CDR1 and CDR2 (germline): SGDLS, YYNGEE. V lost 3 bases to trimming and J lost 6 bases, with 7 bases between them. The CDR3 loop is CASSGGVEQYF. In DNA, the CDR3 is TGTGCCAGCAGCGGAGGTGTCGAGCAGTACTTC.

This chain connects TRBV25-1 to TRBJ1-4; possibly TRBD1 for D (6 bases). Germline V gene sequence: CDR1 MGHDK, CDR2 SYGVNS. This CDR3 spans 15 amino acids. Trimming stripped 1 base from V and 7 bases from J, with 13 bases between. CDR3 nucleotides: TGTGCCAGCAGTGAATTTTTTGGACAGAGTGAAAAACTGTTTTTT. This sequence encodes CASSEFFGQSEKLFF.

Only a few counts were recorded for this clonotype. V and J are TRBV12-5 and TRBJ2-1; 7 bases fit TRBD2. CDR3 size: 16 residues. V was clipped by 6 bases and J by 2 bases; unmatched bases: 10. The germline gives CDR1 LGHNT, CDR2 FRNRAP. This CDR3 is CASGAYAGVAYNEQFF. The CDR3 nucleotides read TGTGCTAGTGGGGCCTACGCGGGAGTTGCCTACAATGAGCAGTTCTTC.

This clonotype has more than one count but fewer than ten. The V and J genes are TRBV9 and TRBJ1-2, with TRBD1 as a possible D gene (6 bases). The V end lost 4 bases, the J end lost 7 bases, and 20 bases lay between the germline ends. This CDR3 spans 15 amino acids. Germline V lookup: CDR1 SGDLS, CDR2 YYNGEE. Here the CDR3 reads CASSPGWGASSGYTF. As DNA, the CDR3 is TGTGCCAGCAGCCCGGGCTGGGGGGCGAGTAGTGGCTACACCTTC.

The CDR3 coding sequence is TGTGCCAGCAGCTCTAGCGGGGGAGGTCCCTACGAGCAGTACTTC. Protein product: CASSSSGGGPYEQYF. This chain links TRBV7-3 with TRBJ2-7; 10 bases fit TRBD2. Germline CDR1 and CDR2: SGHTA and FQGTGA. The CDR3 is 15 residues long. J was trimmed by 2 bases and V by 4 bases; bases with no gene match: 5.

The rearrangement joins TRBV20-1 to TRBJ2-5; D is possibly TRBD1 (5 bases). The germline V gene has CDR1 DFQATT and CDR2 SNEGSKA (reference sequence). The CDR3 extends over 13 amino acids. The ends were cut back, 3 bases at V and 3 bases at J, with 11 bases in the middle. The CDR3 sequence: CSASLRGEETQYF. CDR3 nucleotides: TGCAGTGCTAGTCTTAGGGGTGAAGAGACCCAGTACTTC.